The present TCR beta chain was sequenced within a study of shared clonotypes between healthy human individuals. Concerning this clone: Its antigen remains unidentified.

CD45RO negativity and positive selection for CCR7 defined naive CD8 cells, a population that excluded terminally differentiated effector memory CD45RA+ cells. TCRdb keeps only in-frame clones here, not all; method: immunoSEQ multiplex PCR. The sample lists 550,000 to 650,000 clones, roughly 96% occurring once. This CDR3 is built from 11 residues. With 3 bases removed from V and 8 bases from J, the gap between germline ends came to 5 bases. In germline, CDR1 is LNHDA, CDR2 SQIVND (reference sequence). Study conclusions and caveats: Sharing of clonotypes among donors was expected to vary with sequencing depth. In this cohort, only blood was sampled, and tissue repertoires likely differ.

The sequence derives from a woman in her twenties or thirties in good health. This rearrangement joins TRBV19 to TRBJ2-1; D uncertain. Sequencing used naive CD8+ T cells sorted from blood. The CDR3 DNA follows: TGTGCCAGTAGTATTGGGCATGAGCAGTTCTTC. It translates to CASSIGHEQFF. The variable domain in full, with the rest retrieved from reference TRBV19 and TRBJ2-1, is DGGITQSPKYLFRKEGQNVTLSCEQNLNHDAMYWYRQDPGQGLRLIYYSQIVNDFQKGDIAEGYSVSREKKESFPLTVTSAQKNPTAFYLCASSIGHEQFFGPGTRLTVL.